The 9 T cell receptor beta chains reported below all come from one sample, sequenced in a study of T cells in Graves' hyperthyroidism and ophthalmopathy. RNA transcripts yielded amplified TCR beta CDR3 regions. Using the HTBI primer set, a first-round RT-PCR was run on the TCR CDR3. In TCRdb, the multiplex PCR reads were re-called with MiXCR into one record per CDR3 protein. This sample has approximately 570,000 distinct CDR3 sequences, with just under 20% found just once. The material sequenced was blood. Receptors were obtained from a man in his forties or fifties with Graves' ophthalmopathy.

This clonotype has a handful of counts. The J gene is TRBJ2-7, the V gene TRBV9; D call uncertain. The germline V gene has CDR1 SGDLS and CDR2 YYNGEE. The V and J ends lost 0 bases and 6 bases respectively, with 7 bases between them. This CDR3 contains 12 residues. The CDR3 loop is CASSVEWGEQYF. Written as DNA, the CDR3 is TGTGCCAGCAGCGTAGAGTGGGGCGAGCAGTACTTC.

The table lists this clonotype with many counts. The chain uses TRBV4-2 and TRBJ2-7; D is undetermined. CDR3 length equals 13 residues. V lost 2 bases and J 6 bases, leaving 11 bases between the germline ends. The V gene's germline CDR1 is LGHNA and CDR2 YNFKEQ. CDR3 in DNA: TGTGCCAGCAGCCAAACCCCAGAGCTCGAGCAGTACTTC. Protein product: CASSQTPELEQYF.

This clonotype was recorded at least ten times. The chain has TRBV7-9 and TRBJ2-7; 11 bases line up with TRBD2. After removal of 5 bases from V and 7 bases from J, the junction contained 10 bases not matched to a gene. Germline loops: CDR1 SEHNR, CDR2 FQNEAQ (reference sequence). The CDR3 is 15 residues long. This CDR3 reads CASSPSLAGAEEQYF. CDR3 in DNA: TGTGCCAGCAGCCCGTCACTAGCGGGAGCTGAAGAGCAGTACTTC.

The J gene is TRBJ2-1, the V gene TRBV7-2; perhaps TRBD2 as D (5 bases). CDR3 length: 19 amino acids. Trimming pared 0 bases from V and 8 bases from J, leaving 26 bases between. Germline V gives CDR1 SGHTA, CDR2 FQGNSA. CDR3 loop: CASSLAVWGTGSSVDEQFF. CDR3 in DNA: TGTGCCAGCAGCTTAGCGGTTTGGGGAACGGGGAGTAGCGTGGATGAGCAGTTCTTC.

At least ten counts were recorded for this clonotype. The rearrangement links TRBV30 to TRBJ1-2, with 9 nucleotides matching TRBD1. The J segment lost 5 bases and the V segment lost 3 bases, leaving 4 bases of the junction unmatched. Per the germline V gene, CDR1 is GTSNPN and CDR2 is SVGIG (reference sequence). CDR3 size: 13 residues. CDR3 nucleotides: TGTGCCTGGAGGGGACAGGGAGAGTATGGCTACACCTTC. Translated, it gives CAWRGQGEYGYTF.

In this sample, this clonotype turned up many times. The gene calls are TRBV7-9 and TRBJ2-2, with a tentative D call TRBD1 (6 bases). Trimming took off 5 bases at V and 4 bases at J, with 11 bases between the two ends. Germline V gene data show CDR1 as SEHNR and CDR2 as FQNEAQ (reference sequence). This CDR3 comprises 14 residues. The CDR3 coding sequence is TGTGCCAGCAGCCTAACAGGGTCCACCGGGGAGCTGTTTTTT. Amino acid sequence: CASSLTGSTGELFF.

This clonotype was detected ten times or more. Here the CDR3 DNA reads TGTGCCAGCAGCCCTGGGGGGTATACGCAGTATTTT. Its protein product is CASSPGGYTQYF. The chain recombines TRBV7-9 with TRBJ2-3; TRBD2 might be the D (6 bases). The germline V gene encodes CDR1 SEHNR and CDR2 FQNEAQ (reference sequence). V was trimmed by 5 bases and J by 7 bases, leaving 10 bases between them. The CDR3 spans 12 residues.

The genes are TRBV5-1 and TRBJ2-6; D is ambiguous. CDR1 is SGHRS, CDR2 YFSETQ, per germline. The V gene lost 0 bases and the J gene lost 0 bases, with 13 bases spanning the gap. The CDR3 runs 18 residues. The CDR3 is CASSLEGGASSGANVLTF. In DNA, the CDR3 is TGCGCCAGCAGCTTGGAGGGTGGAGCCTCCTCTGGGGCCAACGTCCTGACTTTC.

The table lists this clonotype with many counts. The chain links TRBV18 to TRBJ1-2; 7 nucleotides match TRBD1. This CDR3 has 14 amino acids. V lost 3 bases to trimming and J lost 3 bases; unmatched junction nucleotides: 4. Germline V gene lookup returns CDR1 KGHSH and CDR2 LQKENI. Here the CDR3 reads CASSPTGRDYGYTF. The CDR3 nucleotides read TGTGCCAGCTCACCGACAGGGAGAGACTATGGCTACACCTTC.